This T cell receptor (beta chain) was documented in a study of blood T cells in healthy people across ages. Sample-barcoded 5' priming and a J-beta primer mix drove a second PCR of about 6 to 12 cycles. Each CDR3 protein is one row after TCRdb ran MiXCR on the 5' RACE reads. The sample has roughly 800,000 distinct CDR3 sequences, about 37% seen once. In the case of this clonotype: At one end, the junction sequence differs from germline, possibly due to a read error.

The CDR3 runs 14 residues. The germline CDR1 and CDR2 sequences are ENHRY and SYGVKD. Sequenced material: blood. This receptor was identified in a man in his late teens or twenties in good health. This sequence joins TRBV10-3 and TRBJ2-5, with D possibly TRBD1 on 6 matching bases. The CDR3 DNA reads TGTGCCATCGGTGAGCAGGGGTCGGGAGAGACCCAGTACTTC. Amino acid sequence: CAIGEQGSGETQYF.